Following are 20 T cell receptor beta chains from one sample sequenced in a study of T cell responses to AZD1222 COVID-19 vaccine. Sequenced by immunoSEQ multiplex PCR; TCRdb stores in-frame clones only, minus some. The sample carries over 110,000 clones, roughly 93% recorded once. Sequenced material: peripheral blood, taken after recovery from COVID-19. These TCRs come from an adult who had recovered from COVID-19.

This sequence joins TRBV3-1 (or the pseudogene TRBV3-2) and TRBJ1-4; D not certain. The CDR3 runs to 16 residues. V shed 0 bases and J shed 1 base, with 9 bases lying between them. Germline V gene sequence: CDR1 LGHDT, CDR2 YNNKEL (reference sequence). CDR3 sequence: CASSQDSGVTNEKLFF. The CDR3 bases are TGTGCCAGCAGCCAAGATTCTGGCGTAACTAATGAAAAACTGTTTTTT.

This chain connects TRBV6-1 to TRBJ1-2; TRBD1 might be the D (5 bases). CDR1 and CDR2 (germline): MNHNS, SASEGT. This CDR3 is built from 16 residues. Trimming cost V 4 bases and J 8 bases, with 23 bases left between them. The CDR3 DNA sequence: TGTGCCAGCAGTGCCTTACCAGGGACGGCTATTCGCGGCTACACCTTC. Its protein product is CASSALPGTAIRGYTF.

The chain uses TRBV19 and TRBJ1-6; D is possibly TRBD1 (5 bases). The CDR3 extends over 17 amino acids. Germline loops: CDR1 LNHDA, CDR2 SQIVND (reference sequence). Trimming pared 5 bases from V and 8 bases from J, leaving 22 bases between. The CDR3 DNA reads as TGTGCCAGTAGTGCCCAAAAGGACTTCTTAGGGGATTCACCCCTCCACTTT. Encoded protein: CASSAQKDFLGDSPLHF.

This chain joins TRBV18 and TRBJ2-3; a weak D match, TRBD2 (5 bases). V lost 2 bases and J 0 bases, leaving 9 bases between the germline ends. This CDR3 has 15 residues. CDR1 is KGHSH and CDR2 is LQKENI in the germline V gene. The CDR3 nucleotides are TGTGCCAGCTCACCAGCAGCGGTAAGCACAGATACGCAGTATTTT. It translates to CASSPAAVSTDTQYF.

CDR3 in DNA: TGTGCCACCAGCAGTGGGCTCGAGCAGTACTTC. This encodes CATSSGLEQYF. The gene calls are TRBV15 and TRBJ2-7; D not certain. This CDR3 region has 11 residues. Trimming left V 3 bases short and J 6 bases short, with 6 bases between. CDR1 and CDR2 (germline): LNHNV, YYDKDF (reference sequence).

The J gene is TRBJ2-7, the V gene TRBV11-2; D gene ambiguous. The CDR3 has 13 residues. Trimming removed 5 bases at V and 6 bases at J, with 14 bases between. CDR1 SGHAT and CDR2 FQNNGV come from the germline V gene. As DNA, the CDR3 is TGTGCCAGCAGCCTATGGGAAGGGCTCGAGCAGTACTTC. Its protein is CASSLWEGLEQYF.

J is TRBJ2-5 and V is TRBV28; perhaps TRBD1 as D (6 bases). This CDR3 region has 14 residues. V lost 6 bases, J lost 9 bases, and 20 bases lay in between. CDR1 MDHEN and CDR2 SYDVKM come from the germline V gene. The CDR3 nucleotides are TGTGCCAGCAGACAAACAGGGTTTCTCGTGTCCCAGTACTTC. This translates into CASRQTGFLVSQYF.

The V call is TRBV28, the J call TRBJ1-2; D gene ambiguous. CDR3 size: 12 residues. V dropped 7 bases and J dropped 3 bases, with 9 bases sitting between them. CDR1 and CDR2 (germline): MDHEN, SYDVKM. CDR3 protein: CASIWGDYGYTF. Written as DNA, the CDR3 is TGTGCCAGCATTTGGGGAGACTATGGCTACACCTTC.

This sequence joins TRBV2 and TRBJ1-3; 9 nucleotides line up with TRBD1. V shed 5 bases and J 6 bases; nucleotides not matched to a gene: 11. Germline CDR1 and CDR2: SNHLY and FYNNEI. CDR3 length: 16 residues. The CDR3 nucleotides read TGTGCCAGCAGTTGGGACCCCCGGACAGGGGCAAACACCATATATTTT. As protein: CASSWDPRTGANTIYF.

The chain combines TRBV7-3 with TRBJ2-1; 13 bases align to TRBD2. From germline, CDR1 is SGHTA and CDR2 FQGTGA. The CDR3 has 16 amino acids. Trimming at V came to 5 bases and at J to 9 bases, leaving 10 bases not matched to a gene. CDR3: CASSPQRTSGRGEQFF. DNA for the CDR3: TGTGCCAGCAGCCCCCAACGGACTAGCGGGAGAGGTGAGCAGTTCTTC. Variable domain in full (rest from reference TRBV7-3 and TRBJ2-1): GAGVSQTPSNKVTEKGKYVELRCDPISGHTALYWYRQSLGQGPEFLIYFQGTGAADDSGLPNDRFFAVRPEGSVSTLKIQRTERGDSAVYLCASSPQRTSGRGEQFFGPGTRLTVL.

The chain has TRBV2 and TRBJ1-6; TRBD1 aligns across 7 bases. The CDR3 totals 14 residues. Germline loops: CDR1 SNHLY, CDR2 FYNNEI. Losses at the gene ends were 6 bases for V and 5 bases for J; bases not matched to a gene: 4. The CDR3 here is CASRPGQHNSPLHF. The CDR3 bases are TGTGCCAGCAGACCGGGACAGCATAATTCACCCCTCCACTTT.

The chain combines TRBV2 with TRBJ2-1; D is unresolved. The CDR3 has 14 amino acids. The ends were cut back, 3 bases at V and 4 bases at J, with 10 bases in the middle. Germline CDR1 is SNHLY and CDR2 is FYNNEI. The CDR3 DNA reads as TGTGCCAGCAGTGAGCAGGTAACGTACAATGAGCAGTTCTTC. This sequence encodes CASSEQVTYNEQFF.

The CDR3 DNA sequence: TGCAGCGTTCTAGATCTAGCGGGAGACGAGACCCAGTACTTC. This translates into CSVLDLAGDETQYF. The chain uses TRBV29-1 and TRBJ2-5, with 10 positions matching TRBD2. This CDR3 is 14 amino acids long. Trimming at V came to 5 bases and at J to 5 bases, leaving 8 bases not matched to a gene. Germline CDR1 is SQVTM and CDR2 is ANQGSEA.

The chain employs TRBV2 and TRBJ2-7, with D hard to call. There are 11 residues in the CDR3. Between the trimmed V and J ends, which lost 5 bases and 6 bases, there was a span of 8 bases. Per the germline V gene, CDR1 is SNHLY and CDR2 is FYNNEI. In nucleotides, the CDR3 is TGTGCCAGCAGTACCTTTCTCGAGCAGTACTTC. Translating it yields CASSTFLEQYF.

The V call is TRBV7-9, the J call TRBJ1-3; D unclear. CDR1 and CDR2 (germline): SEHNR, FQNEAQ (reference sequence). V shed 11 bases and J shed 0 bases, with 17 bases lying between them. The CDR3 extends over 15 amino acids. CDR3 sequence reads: CAPDTGSNSGNTIYF. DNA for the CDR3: TGTGCCCCCGATACGGGCTCTAACTCTGGAAACACCATATATTTT. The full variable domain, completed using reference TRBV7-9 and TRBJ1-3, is DTGVSQNPRHKITKRGQNVTFRCDPISEHNRLYWYRQTLGQGPEFLTYFQNEAQLEKSRLLSDRFSAERPKGSFSTLEIQRTEQGDSAMYLCAPDTGSNSGNTIYFGEGSWLTVV.

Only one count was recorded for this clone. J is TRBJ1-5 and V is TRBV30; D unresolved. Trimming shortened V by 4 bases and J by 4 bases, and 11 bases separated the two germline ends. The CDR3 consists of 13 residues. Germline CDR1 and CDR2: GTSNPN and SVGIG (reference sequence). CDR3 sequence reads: CAWTGRVNQPQHF. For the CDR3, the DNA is TGTGCCTGGACCGGACGGGTAAATCAGCCCCAGCATTTT.

This CDR3 reads CASSPGTVTSSYEQYF. The DNA for the CDR3 is TGTGCCAGCAGCCCAGGGACCGTGACGAGCTCCTACGAGCAGTACTTC. The chain links TRBV7-8 to TRBJ2-7; D possibly matches TRBD1 or TRBD2 (5 bases each). The CDR3 contains 16 residues. Germline loops: CDR1 SGHVS, CDR2 FQNEAQ. V was cut by 5 bases and J by 0 bases, with 17 bases left in between.

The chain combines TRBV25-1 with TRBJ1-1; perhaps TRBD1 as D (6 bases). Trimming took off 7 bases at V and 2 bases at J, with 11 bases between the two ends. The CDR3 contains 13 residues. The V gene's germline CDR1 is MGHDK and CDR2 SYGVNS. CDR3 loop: CASTLQGNTEAFF. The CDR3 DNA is TGTGCCAGCACCTTACAGGGTAACACTGAAGCTTTCTTT.

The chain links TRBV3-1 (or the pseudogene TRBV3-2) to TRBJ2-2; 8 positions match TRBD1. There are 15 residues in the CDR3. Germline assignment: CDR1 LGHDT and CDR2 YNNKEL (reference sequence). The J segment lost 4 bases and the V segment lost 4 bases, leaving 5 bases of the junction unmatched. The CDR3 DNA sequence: TGTGCCAGCAGCCCGCGGACAGGGATCACCGGGGAGCTGTTTTTT. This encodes CASSPRTGITGELFF.

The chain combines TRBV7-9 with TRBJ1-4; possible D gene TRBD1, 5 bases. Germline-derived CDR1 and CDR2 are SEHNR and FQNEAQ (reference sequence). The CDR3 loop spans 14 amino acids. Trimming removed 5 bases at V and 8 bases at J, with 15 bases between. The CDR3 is CASSPGTWSEKLFF. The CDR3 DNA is TGTGCCAGCAGCCCCGGGACCTGGTCCGAAAAACTGTTTTTT.